One and the same sample provided the 18 T cell receptor beta chains below, sequenced in a study of T cells after posttransplantation cyclophosphamide. The assay was immunoSEQ multiplex PCR, and TCRdb's table has in-frame clones only and misses some. The specimen has 35,000 to 55,000 clones, none found just once. The specimen sequenced was PBMCs. Source of these receptors: a man in his forties in good health, CMV-negative, and a related stem cell transplant donor.

This clone was seen many times. The rearrangement joins TRBV5-1 to TRBJ2-2, with 11 nucleotides matching TRBD1. The J segment lost 4 bases and the V segment lost 2 bases, leaving 7 bases of the junction unmatched. This CDR3 has 17 residues. Per the germline V gene, CDR1 is SGHRS and CDR2 is YFSETQ. The CDR3 loop is CASSLGQGAISTGELFF. The CDR3 DNA reads as TGCGCCAGCAGCTTAGGACAGGGGGCGATAAGCACCGGGGAGCTGTTTTTT.

This clone came up many times. This chain joins TRBV15 and TRBJ1-1; TRBD1 is a possible D gene (5 bases). V lost 1 base and J 6 bases, leaving 18 bases between the germline ends. CDR1 and CDR2 from the germline V gene are LNHNV and YYDKDF (reference sequence). The CDR3 extends over 16 amino acids. This CDR3 reads CATSRGRVSGTSEAFF. CDR3 bases: TGTGCCACCAGCAGAGGCAGGGTGTCCGGGACTTCTGAAGCTTTCTTT. The full variable domain, with the rest looked up from reference TRBV15 and TRBJ1-1, is DAMVIQNPRYQVTQFGKPVTLSCSQTLNHNVMYWYQQKSSQAPKLLFHYYDKDFNNEADTPDNFQSRRPNTSFCFLDIRSPGLGDTAMYLCATSRGRVSGTSEAFFGQGTRLTVV.

This clone has a count of ten or more. This chain joins TRBV5-1 and TRBJ2-2; the D is unclear. V dropped 5 bases and J dropped 6 bases, with 11 bases sitting between them. The CDR3 sequence is 13 residues long. Per the germline V gene, CDR1 is SGHRS and CDR2 is YFSETQ. The CDR3, as DNA: TGCGCCAGCAGTCCGAGTATCGCCGGGGAGCTGTTTTTT. Translating it yields CASSPSIAGELFF.

The sample holds many counts of this clone. The V call is TRBV6-6, the J call TRBJ2-3; D remains ambiguous. CDR3 length equals 12 residues. V was clipped by 6 bases and J by 2 bases, with 6 bases between them. Per the germline V gene, CDR1 is MNHNY and CDR2 is SVGAGI (reference sequence). This CDR3 reads CASSPNTDTQYF. The CDR3 region has the DNA TGTGCCAGCAGCCCCAACACAGATACGCAGTATTTT.

This clone was recorded at least ten times. Distinct nucleotide sequences in the sample also encode this CDR3. The chain uses TRBV18 and TRBJ1-5, with TRBD1 as a possible D gene (5 bases). This CDR3 has 13 amino acids. The V gene's germline CDR1 is KGHSH and CDR2 LQKENI. The germline V and J ends were trimmed by 3 bases and 6 bases, with 9 bases remaining between them. CDR3 in DNA: TGTGCCAGCTCACCCGGGGGGTCTCAGCCCCAGCATTTT. Translation gives CASSPGGSQPQHF. The full variable domain, completed using reference TRBV18 and TRBJ1-5, is NAGVMQNPRHLVRRRGQEARLRCSPMKGHSHVYWYRQLPEEGLKFMVYLQKENIIDESGMPKERFSAEFPKEGPSILRIQQVVRGDSAAYFCASSPGGSQPQHFGDGTRLSIL.

There are many counts of this clone. The chain joins TRBV10-3 to TRBJ2-1, with 7 bases lining up with TRBD2. V lost 0 bases and J lost 7; bases outside the gene matches: 3. The CDR3 spans 14 residues. Germline V gene data show CDR1 as ENHRY and CDR2 as SYGVKD. CDR3 amino acids: CAISESSGGNEQFF. CDR3 coding DNA: TGTGCCATCAGTGAGTCTTCCGGGGGGAATGAGCAGTTCTTC.

V usage is TRBV4-1 and J usage is TRBJ2-3; D is unresolved. Germline loops: CDR1 MGHRA, CDR2 YSYEKL. The CDR3 spans 16 residues. V gave up 1 base and J gave up 2 bases, with 13 bases separating them. The CDR3 sequence is CASSQVLVGVTDTQYF. CDR3 DNA sequence: TGCGCCAGCAGCCAAGTACTGGTAGGAGTCACAGATACGCAGTATTTT.

The chain links TRBV27 to TRBJ2-5; 10 bases are shared with TRBD2. This CDR3 has 14 amino acids. CDR1 and CDR2 (germline): MNHEY, SMNVEV (reference sequence). With V trimmed by 6 bases and J by 5 bases, 6 bases remained unmatched. CDR3 amino acids: CASSASSGSETQYF. The CDR3 region has the DNA TGTGCCAGCAGCGCGTCTAGCGGGAGTGAGACCCAGTACTTC.

This clone came up many times. In DNA form, the CDR3 reads TGTGCCAGCAGCCAAGGGGGGGGGTGGTACAATGAGCAGTTCTTC. Protein: CASSQGGGWYNEQFF. The chain has TRBV14 and TRBJ2-1; 7 nucleotides match TRBD2. CDR3 length equals 15 residues. V shed 1 base and J 4 bases; nucleotides not matched to a gene: 4. CDR1 SGHDN and CDR2 FVKESK come from the germline V gene. The variable domain in full, completed from reference TRBV14 and TRBJ2-1, reads EAGVTQFPSHSVIEKGQTVTLRCDPISGHDNLYWYRRVMGKEIKFLLHFVKESKQDESGMPNNRFLAERTGGTYSTLKVQPAELEDSGVYFCASSQGGGWYNEQFFGPGTRLTVL.

In its sample, this clone was seen many times. The gene calls are TRBV4-1 and TRBJ1-5, with 7 positions matching TRBD1. The CDR3 runs to 15 residues. Germline trimming cut 4 bases from V and 4 bases from J; bases unmatched to any gene: 7. Germline CDR1 is MGHRA and CDR2 is YSYEKL. CDR3 region: CASSRWDSTNQPQHF. CDR3 coding DNA: TGCGCCAGCAGCCGCTGGGACAGCACTAATCAGCCCCAGCATTTT.

This clone was detected ten times or more. The chain carries TRBV7-6 and TRBJ2-2; D gene uncertain. From germline, CDR1 is SGHVS and CDR2 FNYEAQ. V lost 5 bases to trimming and J lost 7 bases, with 11 bases between them. The CDR3 consists of 13 residues. CDR3 DNA sequence: TGTGCCAGCAGCCTAACCATGCACGGGGAGCTGTTTTTT. This translates into CASSLTMHGELFF.

The table lists this clone with a few counts. This sequence joins TRBV7-9 and TRBJ2-7, with 7 positions matching TRBD2. Losses at the gene ends were 6 bases for V and 4 bases for J; bases not matched to a gene: 15. Germline V CDR1 and CDR2: SEHNR, FQNEAQ (reference sequence). The CDR3 is 16 amino acids. CDR3 sequence reads: CASSSFRLAGIYEQYF. The CDR3 DNA reads as TGTGCCAGCAGTTCGTTTAGACTAGCTGGTATTTACGAGCAGTACTTC. Looking up the rest from reference TRBV7-9 and TRBJ2-7 gives the full variable domain: DTGVSQNPRHKITKRGQNVTFRCDPISEHNRLYWYRQTLGQGPEFLTYFQNEAQLEKSRLLSDRFSAERPKGSFSTLEIQRTEQGDSAMYLCASSSFRLAGIYEQYFGPGTRLTVT.

In its sample, this clone was seen many times. The chain recombines TRBV6-5 with TRBJ1-5; D is unclear. Trimming cost V 10 bases and J 7 bases, with 11 bases left between them. From germline, CDR1 is MNHEY and CDR2 SVGAGI. This CDR3 contains 11 residues. CDR3 protein: CANHRPQPQHF. In DNA form, the CDR3 reads TGTGCCAACCACAGACCCCAGCCCCAGCATTTT.

This clone was seen repeatedly, ten times or more. The rearrangement links TRBV10-3 to TRBJ2-1; D is unresolved. The CDR3 spans 13 residues. The germline V gene encodes CDR1 ENHRY and CDR2 SYGVKD. With 6 bases removed from V and 5 bases from J, the gap between germline ends came to 11 bases. The CDR3 sequence is CAIRRNPNNEQFF. DNA of the CDR3: TGTGCCATCAGGAGGAATCCTAACAATGAGCAGTTCTTC.

This clone was recorded a few times. V and J are TRBV6-5 and TRBJ1-1; D remains unclear. The CDR3 length is 13 residues. Germline V gene sequence: CDR1 MNHEY, CDR2 SVGAGI. Trimming removed 3 bases at V and 2 bases at J, with 7 bases between. CDR3 region: CASSYLTNTEAFF. The CDR3 nucleotides read TGTGCCAGCAGTTATTTAACAAACACTGAAGCTTTCTTT.

The sample holds many counts of this clone. The V gene is TRBV11-3, the J gene TRBJ2-1; weak D call: TRBD2 (6 bases). The length of the CDR3 is 15 residues. V was shortened by 4 bases and J by 5 bases, with 15 bases between the two germline ends. The germline V gene has CDR1 SGHNT and CDR2 YENEEA. The CDR3 DNA sequence: TGTGCCAGCAGCTGGGACTCTTCTAGCCACAATGAGCAGTTCTTC. Translating gives CASSWDSSSHNEQFF.

This clone was counted a few times. The chain combines TRBV7-8 with TRBJ2-1; 11 positions agree with TRBD2. Germline lookup yields CDR1 SGHVS and CDR2 FQNEAQ. V trimming: 2 bases; J trimming: 8 bases; junction bases outside the gene matches: 5. The CDR3 spans 15 residues. CDR3 coding DNA: TGTGCCAGCAGCTTACTAGCGGGGGGCCGGTATGAGCAGTTCTTC. Amino acid sequence: CASSLLAGGRYEQFF.

The sample holds many counts of this clone. This sequence joins TRBV7-2 and TRBJ2-1; no definite D call. CDR1 and CDR2 (germline): SGHTA, FQGNSA. This CDR3 contains 16 residues. V lost 0 bases and J 0 bases, leaving 9 bases between the germline ends. The CDR3 bases are TGTGCCAGCAGCTTAGCATTTCGGAGCTCCTACAATGAGCAGTTCTTC. Translation gives CASSLAFRSSYNEQFF.